This TCR beta chain was sequenced during a study of blood T cell repertoires in COVID-19 (dated by TCRdb to about 2020). At the level of the whole study: The collaborator samples originated in the United States, Italy and Spain and spanned the acute and convalescent phases of COVID-19. Where HLA class I and class II types were available, the types were taken from metadata supplied by the sample provider, not from assay-based typing. Deeply sampled blood TCRbeta repertoires from subjects exposed to, actively infected with, or recovered from COVID-19 were included in the dataset. The samples were drawn from two sources: the first 160 participants of the ongoing ImmuneRACE study, and 1,000 to 1,500 subjects contributed by 6 global collaborators. The material from the prospective study consisted of cDNA or gDNA derived from T cells, B-cell-depleted T cells, or PBMCs. Nearly every sample came with metadata listing a de-identified subject ID, COVID-19 status, age in years and sex. A freely available public database, intended as a resource for researchers studying the immune response to SARS-CoV-2, is where the repertoires were released.

V ends up 3 bases short and J 1 base short, with an unmatched junction base count of 1. Sequences KGHSH (CDR1) and LQKENI (CDR2) are obtained from the germline V gene. The CDR3 runs 15 residues from the cysteine to the phenylalanine. This entry keeps only the CDR3 DNA: 45 bases, framed from base 1. TCRbeta CDR3 regions were amplified from genomic DNA using the immunoSEQ Assay, a bias-controlled multiplex PCR. The published analysis was carried out like this. Nucleated cell counts per sample were estimated from amplification of reference gene primers within the assay. Sequence reads were collapsed and filtered to measure the absolute abundance of every unique TCRbeta CDR3 rearrangement. Productive Simpson clonality was computed per sample as the square root of Simpson's diversity index over productive rearrangements. TCRdb re-hosts the immuneACCESS table, in-frame sequences only. Its copies lack some clones; in the studies checked, an unresolved V gene accounts for under half of them, and the cause for the rest is not known. V, J and clone size were drawn from that table, and D and trimming were deduced from the DNA. A total of 250,000 to 300,000 clones appear in this sample, roughly 90% of them only once. About 11% of the sample rests with the top ten.

Findings and caveats that apply to the study as a whole: The amount of clinical and demographic metadata varied by source and participant and was provided uncurated.

Turning to this clone: The antigen this receptor binds is unknown. Base qualities are not at hand, and no much larger clone is one base apart. Other DNA sequences within the sample encode an identical CDR3.

In Seattle, one collaborating source enrolled patients while the infection was active and tracked those patients longitudinally over the course of disease. Whole blood was collected in K2EDTA tubes by collaborating institutions according to the institutions' own protocols. Collaborator samples were shipped for TCRbeta analysis as frozen whole blood, isolated PBMCs, or DNA extracted from either sample type. The source material was peripheral blood. This TCR came from a woman younger than 45 with COVID-19, enrolled during active disease. The chain joins TRBV18 to TRBJ1-5; 9 central nucleotides agree with TRBD1. The bases read TGTGCCAGCTCACCCGGACAGGGGAGCAATCAGCCCCAGCATTTT. It translates as CASSPGQGSNQPQHF.